This record concerns one TCR beta chain sequence. Its antigen is currently not known. No qualities accompany the bases; no much larger clone lies one base away. Using the deep immunoSEQ assay, multiplex PCR amplified TCR CDR3 regions from genomic DNA. Extracted genomic DNA from each cell subset was spread evenly across all wells of several immunoSEQ 96-well plates, with each plate serving as a replicate. For sorted subsets, 200 to 250 ng of genomic DNA, equivalent to roughly 30,000 T cell genomes, went into each replicate PCR. Purified libraries were measured with a Qubit 3.0 fluorometer, size-checked on a Bioanalyzer 2100, and measured again with the KAPA Library Quantification kit. Every immunoSEQ 96-well plate was sequenced on a separate single-read 150-cycle Illumina NextSeq 550 flow cell. Concerning the study's data processing: Because only junctional sequences without quality scores were contained in the immunoSEQ output, filtering matching that applied to full-length reads could not be performed. Sequences were annotated with PyIR, a Python wrapper for IgBLAST v1.9, using IMGT germline references to assign V/J genes and CDR3. Any read was removed if the V/J assignment was weak (E-value above 1e-6), the CDR3 was missing, or the read contained stop codons, out-of-frame junctions, or ambiguous translated residues. V3J clonotypes were defined as sequences sharing the same inferred V gene, J gene, and CDR3 amino acid sequence. Percentage overlap between repertoires was computed as shared unique clonotypes divided by the size of the smaller repertoire. Three approaches were used to assess repertoire richness: RTK rarefaction, the Chao1 estimator, and Recon v2.1 estimates of unobserved clonotypes. Generation probabilities were computed with OLGA for all TCRbeta clonotypes obtained by the gDNA method from four donors. TCRdb holds this immuneACCESS table with in-frame rearrangements only. Some clones are missing; in checked studies, unresolved V genes explain under half, and the rest has no known cause. The V and J calls and the clone size are those of that table, but D and trimming were determined from the DNA. A total of about 2.3 million clones appear in this sample, just over 90% of them only once. Of the sample, about 0.41% falls within the top ten clones.

Donors were healthy HIV-negative adults with no recently reported acute infections or vaccinations. All donors were Caucasian adults living in Nashville, Tennessee, USA. CD4+ T cells were enriched by magnetic negative selection; naive cells were then positively selected on CD45RA, and the negative fraction formed the memory subset. After blood collection by leukapheresis, PBMCs were isolated using Ficoll-Histopaque density gradient centrifugation and then cryopreserved in the vapor phase of liquid nitrogen. Purity and quantity of every magnetically sorted T cell population were checked by analytical flow cytometry. Genomic DNA was isolated from each sorted fraction and quantified by UV absorbance on a Nanodrop 2000c. This sample was taken from a study of shared clonotypes between healthy human individuals (dated by TCRdb to the early 2020s). In terms of the full investigation: Three men and a couple of women, aged 18 to 49 years, made up the cohort. Per donor, three plates each were used for CD4 naive and CD4 memory, two for CD8 naive, and one for CD8 memory. To estimate repertoire size and how much clonotype sharing occurs between individuals, the study deeply sequenced the blood TCR repertoires of 4 to 6 healthy adults. Each donor's leukapheresis produced roughly between about 0.8 and 8.9 billion PBMCs. To increase sequencing depth and limit assay-specific biases, TCR repertoire library preparation and sequencing were carried out by different laboratories using diverse techniques.

Study-wide conclusions, independent of this receptor: Compared with non-shared clonotypes, clonotypes shared by all four sorted-subset donors had higher generation probabilities. When several donors were compared, the shared fraction of clonotypes was approximately 5% for naive CD4, more than 3% for naive CD8, more than 2% for memory CD4, and 0.3% to 0.5% for memory CD8. Rarefaction of sorted-subset datasets indicated incomplete sequencing despite the large sequencing depth. Estimated clonotype richness was generally larger for naive than for memory subsets. Based on pairwise subsampling, the degree of clonotype sharing among donors was expected to be affected by sequencing depth. Sampling was limited to blood, and TCR repertoires in tissue likely differ from TCR repertoires in blood. The genetic and exposure-history diversity represented was limited by the small number of donors.

Taken from the germline V gene, the CDR1 and CDR2 loops are SGHRS and YFSETQ. Including cysteine and phenylalanine, the CDR3 has 15 amino acids. The CDR3 DNA has 45 bases and is translated from base 1. Clipping removes 3 bases from V and 1 base from J, with 4 as the unmatched junction base count. This clonotype originated in a man aged 18 to 29 in good health. Some clones in this sample may be carry-over from other donors' samples. The sequencing sample was made of naive CD4+ T cells from PBMCs. Explained via the paper, the cell subset or site label denotes: CD45RA+ positively selected. This chain joins TRBV5-1 to TRBJ2-3; the junction holds 8 bases that match TRBD1. The DNA sequence is TGCGCCAGCAGCTCCTGGACAGGGCGCACAGATACGCAGTATTTT. This encodes CASSSWTGRTDTQYF.